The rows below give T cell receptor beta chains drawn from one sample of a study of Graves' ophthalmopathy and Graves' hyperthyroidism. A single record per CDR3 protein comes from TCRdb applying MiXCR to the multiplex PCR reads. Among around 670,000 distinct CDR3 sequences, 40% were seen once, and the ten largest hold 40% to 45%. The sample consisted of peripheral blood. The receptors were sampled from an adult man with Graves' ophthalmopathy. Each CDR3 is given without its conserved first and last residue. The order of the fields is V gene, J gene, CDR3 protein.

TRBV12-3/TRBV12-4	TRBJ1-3	ASRDSWGNTIY
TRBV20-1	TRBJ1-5	SARGSGLGPQH
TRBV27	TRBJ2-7	ASSHGENAEQY
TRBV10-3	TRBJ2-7	ASSGDRGSHEQY
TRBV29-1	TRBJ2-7	SAAGRGFDEQY
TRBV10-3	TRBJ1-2	ASSYNSGSGGYT
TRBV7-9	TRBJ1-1	ASSLVGGWAF
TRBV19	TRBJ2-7	ASRITGTSGTQQY
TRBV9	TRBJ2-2	ASSVWGSTGELF
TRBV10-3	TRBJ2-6	AIRDQGSGANVLT
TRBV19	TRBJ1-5	ASSVWTGQLNQPQH
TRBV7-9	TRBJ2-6	ASSRTGRNTEA
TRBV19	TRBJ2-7	ASSMAGSAYEQY
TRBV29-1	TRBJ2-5	SVEKVTGETQY
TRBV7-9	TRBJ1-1	ASSGGREQVAAF
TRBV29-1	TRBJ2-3	SVVGGSSTDTQY
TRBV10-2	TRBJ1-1	ASSPSGLTMNTEAF
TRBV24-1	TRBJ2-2	ATSDPGQPTGELF
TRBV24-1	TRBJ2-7	ATSDLGQLRYEQY
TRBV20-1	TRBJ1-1	SVRDRANTEAF
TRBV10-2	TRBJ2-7	ASTREQGRPGGKNEQY
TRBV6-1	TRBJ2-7	ASSGGSGTDAYEQY
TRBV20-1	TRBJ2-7	SARRGATYEQY
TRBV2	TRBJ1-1	ASSVRQIDLTEAF
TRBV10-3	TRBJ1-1	AIRESGTEAF
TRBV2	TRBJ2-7	ASSGDISYEQY
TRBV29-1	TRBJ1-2	SLQSGYGYT
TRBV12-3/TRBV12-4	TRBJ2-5	ASSLGQGEETQY
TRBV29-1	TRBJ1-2	SVLGQITNYGYT
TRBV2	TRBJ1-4	ASTGQGAWEKLF
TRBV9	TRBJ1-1	ASSLGQGVEAF
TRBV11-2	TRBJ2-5	ASSSYRGRGSGETQY
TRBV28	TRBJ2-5	ASSLVRGQGEQETQY
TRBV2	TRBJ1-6	ASQSSGENSPLH
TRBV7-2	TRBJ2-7	ASSGTSGSRQQY